The present T cell receptor (beta chain) was sequenced within a study of radiotherapy plus CTLA-4 blockade in lung cancer. Study-level results: Among blood TCR repertoires after radiotherapy plus ipilimumab, tumor-derived clones expanded.

Looked up from germline, CDR1 is MNHEY and CDR2 is SVGAGI. This CDR3 is 14 amino acids long. Trimming pared 4 bases from V and 8 bases from J, leaving 17 bases between. As for this clone: The antigen is not known.

Using immunoSEQ multiplex PCR, the repertoire was profiled, and TCRdb retains in-frame clones only, with some absent. Here the sample spans some 110,000 clones, 81% being singletons. The starting material was peripheral blood, obtained from a patient treated with radiotherapy plus ipilimumab. The TCR was taken from a human donor with non-small cell lung cancer that progressed on radiotherapy plus ipilimumab. Some clones in this sample may be carry-over from other donors' samples. The chain recombines TRBV6-5 with TRBJ1-2, with TRBD1 as a possible D gene (5 bases). The CDR3 region is CASSSVTGGDGYTF. In DNA form, the CDR3 reads TGTGCCAGCAGTTCCGTCACTGGCGGGGACGGCTACACCTTC.